A single TCR beta chain is shown here with its context. This sample is part of a study of neurological immune-mediated disorders. TCRdb ran MiXCR on the 5' RACE reads and lists one entry per CDR3 protein. The sample has 25,000 to 35,000 distinct CDR3 sequences, approximately 4.4% seen once. Germline V gives CDR1 DFQATT, CDR2 SNEGSKA (reference sequence). CDR3 size: 14 residues. The germline V and J ends were trimmed by 5 bases and 7 bases, with 20 bases remaining between them. A blood bank in Maryland, USA, provided the volunteers who served as healthy controls. Unsorted libraries were derived from 2 million PBMCs stored at -80 C.

The sequencing sample was made of PBMCs. The chain carries TRBV20-1 and TRBJ1-1; possibly TRBD1 for D (5 bases). This sequence originates from a man between 18 and 35 years old in good health. The CDR3 nucleotides read TGCAGTGCTTGGGACGGTGGGGGATCGGGTGAAGCTTTCTTT. This translates into CSAWDGGGSGEAFF.